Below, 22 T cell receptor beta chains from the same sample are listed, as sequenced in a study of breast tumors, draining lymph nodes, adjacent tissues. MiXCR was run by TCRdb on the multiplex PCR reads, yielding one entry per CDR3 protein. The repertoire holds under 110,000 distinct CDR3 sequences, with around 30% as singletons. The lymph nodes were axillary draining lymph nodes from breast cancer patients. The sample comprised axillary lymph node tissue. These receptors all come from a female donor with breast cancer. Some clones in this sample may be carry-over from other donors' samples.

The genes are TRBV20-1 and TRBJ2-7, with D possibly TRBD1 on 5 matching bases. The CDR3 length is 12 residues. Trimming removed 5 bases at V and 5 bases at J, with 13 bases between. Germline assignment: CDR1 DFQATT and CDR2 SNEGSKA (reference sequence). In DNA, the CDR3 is TGCAGTGCTCCCGAGACAGTCAACGAGCAGTACTTC. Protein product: CSAPETVNEQYF.

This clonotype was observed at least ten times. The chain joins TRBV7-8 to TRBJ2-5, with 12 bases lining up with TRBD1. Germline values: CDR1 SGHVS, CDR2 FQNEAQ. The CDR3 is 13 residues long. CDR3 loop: CAAGTGGVETQYF. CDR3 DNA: TGTGCTGCCGGGACAGGGGGCGTAGAGACCCAGTACTTC.

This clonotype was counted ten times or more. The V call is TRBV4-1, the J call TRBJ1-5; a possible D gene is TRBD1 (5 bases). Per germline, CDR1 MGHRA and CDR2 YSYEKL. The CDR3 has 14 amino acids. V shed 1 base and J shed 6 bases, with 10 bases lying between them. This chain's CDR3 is CASSQVGGIQPQHF. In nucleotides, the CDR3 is TGCGCCAGCAGCCAAGTCGGGGGGATTCAGCCCCAGCATTTT.

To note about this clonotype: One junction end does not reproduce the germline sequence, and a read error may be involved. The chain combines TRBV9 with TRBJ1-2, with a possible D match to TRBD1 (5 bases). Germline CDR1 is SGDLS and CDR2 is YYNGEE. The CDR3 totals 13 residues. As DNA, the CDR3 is TGTGCCAGCAGCTTGGGGACCCGCTATGATTACCCCTTC. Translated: CASSLGTRYDYPF.

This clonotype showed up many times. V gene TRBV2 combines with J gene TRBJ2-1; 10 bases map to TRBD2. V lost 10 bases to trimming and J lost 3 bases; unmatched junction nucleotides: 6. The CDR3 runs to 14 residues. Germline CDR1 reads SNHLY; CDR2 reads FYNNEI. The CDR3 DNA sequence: TGTGCCATCCCATCTAGCGGGGGCTACAATGAGCAGTTCTTC. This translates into CAIPSSGGYNEQFF.

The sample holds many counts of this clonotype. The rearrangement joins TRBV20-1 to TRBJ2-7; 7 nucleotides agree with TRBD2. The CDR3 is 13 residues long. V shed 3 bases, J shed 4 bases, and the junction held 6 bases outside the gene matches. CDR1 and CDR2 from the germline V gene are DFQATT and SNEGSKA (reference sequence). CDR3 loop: CSARKGGVYEQYF. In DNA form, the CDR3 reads TGCAGTGCTAGGAAGGGAGGGGTGTACGAGCAGTACTTC.

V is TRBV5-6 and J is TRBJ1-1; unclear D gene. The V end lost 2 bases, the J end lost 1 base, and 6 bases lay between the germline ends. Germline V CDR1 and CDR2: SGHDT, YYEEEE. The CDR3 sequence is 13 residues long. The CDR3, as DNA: TGTGCCAGCAGCTTTAGACGGAACACTGAAGCTTTCTTT. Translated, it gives CASSFRRNTEAFF.

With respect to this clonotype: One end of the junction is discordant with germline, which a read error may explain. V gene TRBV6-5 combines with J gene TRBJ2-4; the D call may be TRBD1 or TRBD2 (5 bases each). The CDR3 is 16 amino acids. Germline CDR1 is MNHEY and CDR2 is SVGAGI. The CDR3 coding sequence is TGTGCCAGCAGACCAACACGGGGCGCGACCAAAAACATTCAGAACTTC. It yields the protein CASRPTRGATKNIQNF.

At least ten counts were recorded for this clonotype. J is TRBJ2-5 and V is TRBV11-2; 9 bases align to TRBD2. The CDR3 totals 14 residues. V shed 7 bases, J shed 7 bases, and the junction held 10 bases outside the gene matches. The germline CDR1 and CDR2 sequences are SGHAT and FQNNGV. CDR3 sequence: CASTIAGALRTQYF. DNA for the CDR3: TGTGCCAGCACTATAGCGGGGGCCCTACGGACCCAGTACTTC. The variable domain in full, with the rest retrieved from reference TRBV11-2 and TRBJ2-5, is EAGVAQSPRYKIIEKRQSVAFWCNPISGHATLYWYQQILGQGPKLLIQFQNNGVVDDSQLPKDRFSAERLKGVDSTLKIQPAKLEDSAVYLCASTIAGALRTQYFGPGTRLLVL.

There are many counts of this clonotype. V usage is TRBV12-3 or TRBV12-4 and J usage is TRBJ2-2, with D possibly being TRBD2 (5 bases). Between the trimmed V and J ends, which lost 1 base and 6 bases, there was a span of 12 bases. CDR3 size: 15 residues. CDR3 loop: CASSLVFRGSGELFF. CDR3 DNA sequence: TGTGCCAGCAGTTTAGTTTTTCGGGGTTCCGGGGAGCTGTTTTTT.

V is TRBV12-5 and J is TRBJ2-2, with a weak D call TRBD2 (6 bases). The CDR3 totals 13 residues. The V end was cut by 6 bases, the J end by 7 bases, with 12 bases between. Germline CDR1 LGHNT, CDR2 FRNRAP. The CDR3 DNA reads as TGTGCTAGTGGCCCAGGAGGGTACGGGGAGCTGTTTTTT. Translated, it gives CASGPGGYGELFF. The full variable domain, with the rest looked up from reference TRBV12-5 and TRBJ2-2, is DARVTQTPRHKVTEMGQEVTMRCQPILGHNTVFWYRQTMMQGLELLAYFRNRAPLDDSGMPKDRFSAEMPDATLATLKIQPSEPRDSAVYFCASGPGGYGELFFGEGSRLTVL.

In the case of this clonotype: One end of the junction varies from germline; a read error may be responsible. The CDR3 region has the DNA TGCACCAGCGGCCAAGATGCGGGGCTAGCGAGCGAGCAGTACTTC. Protein sequence: CTSGQDAGLASEQYF. This chain connects TRBV4-1 to TRBJ2-7; D perhaps matches TRBD2 (6 bases). From germline, CDR1 is MGHRA and CDR2 YSYEKL. The CDR3 contains 15 residues.

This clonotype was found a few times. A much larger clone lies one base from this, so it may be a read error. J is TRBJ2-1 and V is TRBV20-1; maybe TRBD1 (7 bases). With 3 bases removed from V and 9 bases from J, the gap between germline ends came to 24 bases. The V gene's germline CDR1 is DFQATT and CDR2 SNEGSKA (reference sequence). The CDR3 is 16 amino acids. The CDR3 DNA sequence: TGCAGTGCTAGGGCCTGGTGGGTAGCGGCAGGGGGTGAGCAGTTCTTC. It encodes CSARAWWVAAGGEQFF.

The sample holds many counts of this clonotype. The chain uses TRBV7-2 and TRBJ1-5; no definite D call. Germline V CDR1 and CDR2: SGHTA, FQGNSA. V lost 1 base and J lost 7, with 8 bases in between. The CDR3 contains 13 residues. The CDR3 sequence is CASSLGVPQPQHF. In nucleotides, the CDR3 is TGTGCCAGCAGCTTAGGGGTCCCCCAGCCCCAGCATTTT. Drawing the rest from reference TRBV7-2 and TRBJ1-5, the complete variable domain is GAGVSQSPSNKVTEKGKDVELRCDPISGHTALYWYRQSLGQGLEFLIYFQGNSAPDKSGLPSDRFSAERTGGSVSTLTIQRTQQEDSAVYLCASSLGVPQPQHFGDGTRLSIL.

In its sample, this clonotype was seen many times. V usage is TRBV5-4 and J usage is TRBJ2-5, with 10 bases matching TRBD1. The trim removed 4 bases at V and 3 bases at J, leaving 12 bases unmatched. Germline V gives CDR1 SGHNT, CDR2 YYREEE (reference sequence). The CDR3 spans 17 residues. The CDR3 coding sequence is TGTGCCAGCAGCCCGCGTTTTATAGGACAGGGGGAAGAGACCCAGTACTTC. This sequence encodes CASSPRFIGQGEETQYF.

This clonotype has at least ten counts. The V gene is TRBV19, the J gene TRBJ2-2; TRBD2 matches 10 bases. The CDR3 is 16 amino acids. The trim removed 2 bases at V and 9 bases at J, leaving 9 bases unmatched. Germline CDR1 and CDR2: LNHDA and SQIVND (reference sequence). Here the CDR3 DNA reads TGTGCCAGTAGTATAATGGGACTAGCGAAGAACAGGGAGCTGTTTTTT. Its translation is CASSIMGLAKNRELFF.

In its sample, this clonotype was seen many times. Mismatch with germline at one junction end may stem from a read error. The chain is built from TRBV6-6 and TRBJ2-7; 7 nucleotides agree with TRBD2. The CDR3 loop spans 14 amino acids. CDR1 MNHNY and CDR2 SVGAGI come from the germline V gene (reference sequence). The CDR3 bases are TGTGCCAGCAGTCACTCGGCTAGCGGCTACGAGCAGTACTTC. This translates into CASSHSASGYEQYF.

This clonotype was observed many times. This chain's CDR3 is CASSEWTSEPYEQYF. DNA for the CDR3: TGTGCCAGCAGTGAATGGACTAGCGAACCCTACGAGCAGTACTTC. The genes are TRBV25-1 and TRBJ2-7; 9 bases are shared with TRBD2. J lost 2 bases, V lost 1 base, and 3 bases had no gene match. The length of the CDR3 is 15 residues. Looked up from germline, CDR1 is MGHDK and CDR2 is SYGVNS.

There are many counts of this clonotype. CDR3 nucleotide sequence: TGTGCCAGTAGTATGGGCGCAAGGGGTCAGCCCCAGCATTTT. This translates into CASSMGARGQPQHF. V usage is TRBV19 and J usage is TRBJ1-5; D may be TRBD1 (5 bases). Looked up from germline, CDR1 is LNHDA and CDR2 is SQIVND (reference sequence). The CDR3 sequence is 14 residues long. Trimming removed 3 bases from V and 6 bases from J, with 12 bases in between.

The chain's CDR3 is CASSFGQGDEKLFF. CDR3 in DNA: TGTGCCAGCAGCTTCGGGCAGGGGGATGAAAAACTGTTTTTT. The chain recombines TRBV7-9 with TRBJ1-4; 7 bases match TRBD1. The V gene end was trimmed by 3 bases and the J gene end by 6 bases; junction bases not matched to a gene: 4. CDR1 is SEHNR and CDR2 is FQNEAQ in the germline V gene (reference sequence). The CDR3 has 14 amino acids.

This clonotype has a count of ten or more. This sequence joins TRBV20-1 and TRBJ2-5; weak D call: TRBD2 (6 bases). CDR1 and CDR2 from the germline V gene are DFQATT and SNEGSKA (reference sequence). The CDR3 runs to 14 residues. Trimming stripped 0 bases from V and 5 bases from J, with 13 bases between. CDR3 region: CSARESRGRETQYF. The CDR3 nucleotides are TGCAGTGCTAGAGAGTCCCGGGGGAGGGAGACCCAGTACTTC.

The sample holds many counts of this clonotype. As DNA, the CDR3 is TGTGCCAGCAGCTTCCGATCGAGCGGGAGAGAAGCAGATACGCAGTATTTT. Its translation is CASSFRSSGREADTQYF. The rearrangement uses TRBV5-6 and TRBJ2-3; TRBD2 agrees at 8 bases. Germline V lookup: CDR1 SGHDT, CDR2 YYEEEE. J was trimmed by 4 bases and V by 2 bases; bases with no gene match: 12. This CDR3 spans 17 amino acids.